One and the same sample provided the 9 T cell receptor beta chains below, sequenced in a study of T cells in Graves' hyperthyroidism and ophthalmopathy. Amplification of TCR beta CDR3 regions used RNA as the template. First-round RT-PCR of the TCR CDR3 relied on the HTBI primer set. TCRdb re-called the multiplex PCR reads through MiXCR, storing one row per CDR3 protein. Of approximately 690,000 distinct CDR3 sequences listed, roughly 20% are singletons. The sample comprised blood. These receptors were obtained from a man under 40 with Graves' ophthalmopathy.

This clonotype was counted ten times or more. The chain combines TRBV11-2 with TRBJ2-7; TRBD1 is a possible D gene (5 bases). Germline assignment: CDR1 SGHAT and CDR2 FQNNGV. The CDR3 spans 17 residues. The V end lost 5 bases, the J end lost 0 bases, and 20 bases lay between the germline ends. CDR3 nucleotides: TGTGCCAGCAGCGCGACGCCACAGGCTACCAGCTCCTACGAGCAGTACTTC. It is translated as CASSATPQATSSYEQYF.

This clonotype has ten or more counts. This chain links TRBV12-5 with TRBJ2-3, with D perhaps TRBD1 (6 bases). The CDR3 is 15 amino acids. Trimming left V 2 bases short and J 1 base short, with 10 bases between. The germline V gene encodes CDR1 LGHNT and CDR2 FRNRAP. CDR3 region: CASGLTAGGTDTQYF. The CDR3, as DNA: TGTGCTAGTGGTTTGACGGCAGGGGGCACAGATACGCAGTATTTT.

The sample holds many counts of this clonotype. The V and J genes are TRBV30 and TRBJ2-1; D gene ambiguous. V lost 8 bases and J 1 base, leaving 9 bases between the germline ends. Germline-derived CDR1 and CDR2 are GTSNPN and SVGIG (reference sequence). The CDR3 sequence is 12 residues long. CDR3 DNA sequence: TGTGCCCGACGCGTTTCCTACAATGAGCAGTTCTTC. This sequence encodes CARRVSYNEQFF.

This clonotype was recorded many times. The CDR3 sequence: CASSPGFTGELFF. In DNA, the CDR3 is TGTGCCAGCAGCCCAGGGTTCACTGGGGAGCTGTTTTTT. The rearrangement uses TRBV7-2 and TRBJ2-2; possibly TRBD1 for D (5 bases). The CDR3 runs to 13 residues. CDR1 and CDR2 (germline): SGHTA, FQGNSA. Trimming stripped 5 bases from V and 8 bases from J, with 12 bases between.

With respect to this clonotype: This may be a read error, as it is one base from a much larger clone. The CDR3 region is CASSQGREAYEQYF. In nucleotides, the CDR3 is TGTGCCAGCAGTCAAGGGCGGGAGGCCTACGAGCAGTACTTC. The chain joins TRBV28 to TRBJ2-7; 8 nucleotides line up with TRBD2. Trimming removed 5 bases from V and 2 bases from J; junction bases left unmatched: 5. The germline V gene encodes CDR1 MDHEN and CDR2 SYDVKM. CDR3 length: 14 amino acids.

This clonotype was counted between two and nine times. The chain is built from TRBV5-6 and TRBJ2-1; D is perhaps TRBD1 (6 bases). V lost 0 bases and J 6 bases, leaving 13 bases between the germline ends. Germline V CDR1 and CDR2: SGHDT, YYEEEE. The CDR3 loop spans 15 amino acids. CDR3 sequence reads: CASSLASLGGNEQFF. The DNA of the CDR3 is TGTGCCAGCAGCTTGGCCAGTTTAGGGGGCAATGAGCAGTTCTTC.

This clonotype was seen only a few times. The chain recombines TRBV20-1 with TRBJ2-7; 14 bases are shared with TRBD2. The V gene's germline CDR1 is DFQATT and CDR2 SNEGSKA (reference sequence). V lost 4 bases and J lost 1; bases outside the gene matches: 24. The CDR3 has 22 amino acids. The CDR3 coding sequence is TGCAGTGCTAAAACTTCCGGACGACAGGGAGGGACTAGCGGGAGCAGGTCCTACGAGCAGTACTTC. This sequence encodes CSAKTSGRQGGTSGSRSYEQYF.

J is TRBJ2-2 and V is TRBV5-1; 9 bases agree with TRBD1. With 4 bases clipped from V and 4 bases from J, the junction kept 8 bases outside the gene matches. From germline, CDR1 is SGHRS and CDR2 YFSETQ. The CDR3 is 16 residues long. CDR3 region: CASSPAQGASTGELFF. DNA of the CDR3: TGCGCCAGCAGCCCGGCACAGGGGGCGAGCACCGGGGAGCTGTTTTTT.

V gene TRBV7-2 combines with J gene TRBJ2-1; D gene ambiguous. V gave up 1 base and J gave up 15 bases, with 10 bases separating them. This CDR3 spans 11 amino acids. CDR1 and CDR2 from the germline V gene are SGHTA and FQGNSA. The chain's CDR3 is CASSLGLVRFF. Here the CDR3 DNA reads TGTGCCAGCAGCTTAGGTCTAGTCCGGTTCTTC.